This TCR beta chain derives from a study of blood T cell repertoires in COVID-19. Sequencing was performed with immunoSEQ multiplex PCR; in TCRdb, only in-frame clones are kept and a portion is missing. The repertoire holds around 140,000 clones, with roughly 90% as singletons. The length of the CDR3 is 16 residues. Germline V lookup: CDR1 SGHTA, CDR2 FQGNSA. V was clipped by 5 bases and J by 0 bases; unmatched bases: 4. The sequenced sample consisted of peripheral blood. The chain links TRBV7-2 to TRBJ1-5; the match to TRBD1 covers 10 bases. The receptor was isolated from a man in his fifties with active or convalescent COVID-19. The CDR3 sequence: CASSGRDRGSNQPQHF. Here the CDR3 DNA reads TGTGCCAGCAGCGGGAGGGACAGGGGTAGCAATCAGCCCCAGCATTTT.